The next 27 T cell receptor beta chains were all read from a single sample in a study of blood T cell repertoires in COVID-19. Some clones are missing from TCRdb's copy, which holds only in-frame ones; the method was immunoSEQ multiplex PCR. The sample carries roughly 220,000 clones, more than 75% recorded once. Sequencing input: peripheral blood. These receptors came from a man older than 75 with acute or convalescent COVID-19.

As DNA, the CDR3 is TGTGCCAGCAGCGGGGCCAGATTGGATACGCAGTATTTT. Encoded protein: CASSGARLDTQYF. V is TRBV5-8 and J is TRBJ2-3; possibly TRBD1 for D (5 bases). CDR1 SGHTS and CDR2 YDEGEE come from the germline V gene. V lost 4 bases and J lost 6, with 12 bases in between. CDR3 length: 13 residues.

A note on this clone: The junction departs from the called germline gene at one end, perhaps through a read error. J is TRBJ2-1 and V is TRBV7-7; 7 bases line up with TRBD2. The germline CDR1 and CDR2 sequences are SSHAT and FNYEAQ (reference sequence). This CDR3 is built from 14 residues. CDR3 in DNA: TGTGCTAGCAGCCCGGGGCTAGCGGTCAATGAGCAGTTCTTC. Its translation: CASSPGLAVNEQFF.

The chain carries TRBV29-1 and TRBJ1-4, with D perhaps TRBD1 (5 bases). Trimming left V 4 bases short and J 0 bases short, with 15 bases between. The CDR3 has 16 amino acids. CDR1 is SQVTM, CDR2 ANQGSEA, per germline. The chain's CDR3 is CSVGGLAGATNEKLFF. Here the CDR3 DNA reads TGCAGCGTTGGGGGACTCGCAGGTGCAACTAATGAAAAACTGTTTTTT.

The chain combines TRBV7-2 with TRBJ2-3; weak D call: TRBD2 (6 bases). The germline CDR1 and CDR2 sequences are SGHTA and FQGNSA. The CDR3 covers 12 residues. The ends were cut back, 8 bases at V and 6 bases at J, with 12 bases in the middle. CDR3 DNA sequence: TGTGCCAGCCGCGGGGTGCTGGATACGCAGTATTTT. It translates to CASRGVLDTQYF.

The J gene is TRBJ2-7, the V gene TRBV11-1; TRBD2 is a possible D gene (5 bases). The CDR3 is made up of 15 amino acids. The germline gives CDR1 SGHAT, CDR2 FQDESV (reference sequence). V was cut by 1 base and J by 3 bases, with 13 bases left in between. This chain's CDR3 is CASSLGRTDYYEQYF. CDR3 DNA: TGTGCCAGCAGCTTAGGAAGGACCGACTACTACGAGCAGTACTTC.

The V and J genes are TRBV5-5 and TRBJ2-7; TRBD2 agrees at 8 bases. The CDR3 length is 13 residues. V was clipped by 2 bases and J by 4 bases; unmatched bases: 2. CDR1 and CDR2 from the germline V gene are SGHKS and YYEKEE (reference sequence). The CDR3 loop is CASSFRGGYEQYF. CDR3 DNA sequence: TGTGCCAGCAGCTTCCGGGGGGGTTACGAGCAGTACTTC. The entire variable domain, with the rest obtained from reference TRBV5-5 and TRBJ2-7, is as follows: DAGVTQSPTHLIKTRGQQVTLRCSPISGHKSVSWYQQVLGQGPQFIFQYYEKEERGRGNFPDRFSARQFPNYSSELNVNALLLGDSALYLCASSFRGGYEQYFGPGTRLTVT.

This sequence joins TRBV6-2 or TRBV6-3 and TRBJ1-2, with 9 bases identical to TRBD1. V shed 2 bases and J 5 bases; nucleotides not matched to a gene: 6. This CDR3 comprises 15 residues. The germline gives CDR1 MNHEY, CDR2 SVGEGT. The CDR3 DNA follows: TGTGCCAGCAGTTACGCTCGGACAGGGGTATATGGCTACACCTTC. As protein: CASSYARTGVYGYTF.

V usage is TRBV12-3 or TRBV12-4 and J usage is TRBJ1-1, with TRBD1 matching 9 bases. The ends lost 5 bases at V and 5 bases at J; junction bases unmatched: 3. The CDR3 length is 13 residues. The chain's CDR3 is CASSRTGETEAFF. CDR3 sequence (DNA): TGTGCCAGCAGTAGGACAGGGGAGACTGAAGCTTTCTTT.

This sequence joins TRBV5-1 and TRBJ1-5; D ambiguous. With 0 bases removed from V and 1 base from J, the gap between germline ends came to 11 bases. Germline values: CDR1 SGHRS, CDR2 YFSETQ. The CDR3 extends over 16 amino acids. CDR3 DNA sequence: TGCGCCAGCAGCTTGGGACCGAGTAGCAGCAATCAGCCCCAGCATTTT. Protein product: CASSLGPSSSNQPQHF.

The V call is TRBV2, the J call TRBJ1-5, with 11 bases identical to TRBD1. J gave up 6 bases and V 6 bases, and 7 bases lay outside the gene matches. Germline V lookup: CDR1 SNHLY, CDR2 FYNNEI. The CDR3 consists of 15 residues. CDR3 sequence (DNA): TGTGCCAGCAGCGACGGACAGGGGGCAGGTCAGCCCCAGCATTTT. Translated: CASSDGQGAGQPQHF.

This sequence joins TRBV28 and TRBJ2-7; D uncertain. This CDR3 contains 13 residues. CDR1 and CDR2 (germline): MDHEN, SYDVKM. The V and J ends lost 9 bases and 0 bases respectively, with 12 bases between them. The CDR3, as DNA: TGTGCCAGTCGTCGCGCGCCCTCCTACGAGCAGTACTTC. Amino acids: CASRRAPSYEQYF. Complete variable domain (other parts from reference TRBV28 and TRBJ2-7): DVKVTQSSRYLVKRTGEKVFLECVQDMDHENMFWYRQDPGLGLRLIYFSYDVKMKEKGDIPEGYSVSREKKERFSLILESASTNQTSMYLCASRRAPSYEQYFGPGTRLTVT.

The rearrangement links TRBV3-1 (or the pseudogene TRBV3-2) to TRBJ2-7; 7 nucleotides align to TRBD2. This CDR3 spans 16 amino acids. The V gene end was trimmed by 1 base and the J gene end by 0 bases; junction bases not matched to a gene: 6. Germline loops: CDR1 LGHDT, CDR2 YNNKEL (reference sequence). DNA for the CDR3: TGTGCCAGCAGCCAAGCTGCCTCTAGCGGCTCCTACGAGCAGTACTTC. The encoded protein is CASSQAASSGSYEQYF.

The V and J genes are TRBV11-3 and TRBJ2-7; 12 nucleotides match TRBD1. Looked up from germline, CDR1 is SGHNT and CDR2 is YENEEA. V gave up 3 bases and J gave up 5 bases; unmatched junction bases: 11. The CDR3 sequence is 17 residues long. In DNA, the CDR3 is TGTGCCAGCAGCTTTGCTTGGTATGGGACAGGGGGCGACGAGCAGTACGTC. Protein: CASSFAWYGTGGDEQYV.

Turning to this clone: Other nucleotide sequences in the sample specify the same CDR3. V and J are TRBV18 and TRBJ1-5; no clear D. In germline, CDR1 is KGHSH, CDR2 LQKENI. Trimming cost V 1 base and J 5 bases, with 6 bases left between them. The CDR3 contains 13 residues. CDR3 amino acids: CASSPLGDQPQHF. CDR3 bases: TGTGCCAGCTCACCACTTGGAGATCAGCCCCAGCATTTT. The full variable domain, its missing parts supplied by reference TRBV18 and TRBJ1-5, is NAGVMQNPRHLVRRRGQEARLRCSPMKGHSHVYWYRQLPEEGLKFMVYLQKENIIDESGMPKERFSAEFPKEGPSILRIQQVVRGDSAAYFCASSPLGDQPQHFGDGTRLSIL.

In its sample, this clone was seen once. The J gene is TRBJ1-5, the V gene TRBV6-1, with D possibly TRBD1 on 5 matching bases. CDR1 is MNHNS, CDR2 SASEGT, per germline. Trimming left V 3 bases short and J 4 bases short, with 13 bases between. The CDR3 has 15 amino acids. The CDR3 DNA reads TGTGCCAGCAGTGATGGGCAGGGTGGGAATCAGCCCCAGCATTTT. This translates into CASSDGQGGNQPQHF.

The rearrangement joins TRBV29-1 to TRBJ2-1; 10 nucleotides match TRBD1. The length of the CDR3 is 14 residues. CDR1 and CDR2 from the germline V gene are SQVTM and ANQGSEA. The J segment lost 4 bases and the V segment lost 6 bases, leaving 6 bases of the junction unmatched. This CDR3 reads CSVPRDRGYNEQFF. The CDR3 DNA is TGCAGCGTCCCCCGGGACAGGGGATACAATGAGCAGTTCTTC.

This clone was recorded only once. This rearrangement joins TRBV10-3 to TRBJ1-6; D not certain. The CDR3 has 13 amino acids. CDR1 and CDR2 (germline): ENHRY, SYGVKD. Between the trimmed V and J ends, which lost 8 bases and 5 bases, there was a span of 10 bases. In DNA, the CDR3 is TGTGCCATCTCAGGAATAGATAATTCACCCCTCCACTTT. Its translation: CAISGIDNSPLHF.

The chain joins TRBV5-1 to TRBJ1-5; D is possibly TRBD1 (5 bases). This CDR3 is 15 amino acids long. The V gene's germline CDR1 is SGHRS and CDR2 YFSETQ. Between the trimmed V and J ends, which lost 4 bases and 0 bases, there was a span of 11 bases. The CDR3 nucleotides read TGCGCCAGCAGCCCAAAAACAGGTAGCAATCAGCCCCAGCATTTT. Encoded protein: CASSPKTGSNQPQHF.

V is TRBV15 and J is TRBJ2-3; 7 bases are shared with TRBD2. The CDR3 runs 16 residues. V lost 2 bases and J lost 4; bases outside the gene matches: 9. Per the germline V gene, CDR1 is LNHNV and CDR2 is YYDKDF (reference sequence). CDR3 sequence reads: CATSRTSAGEADTQYF. CDR3 nucleotide sequence: TGTGCCACCAGCAGAACCAGCGCGGGAGAGGCAGATACGCAGTATTTT. Filled out from reference TRBV15 and TRBJ2-3, the complete variable domain reads DAMVIQNPRYQVTQFGKPVTLSCSQTLNHNVMYWYQQKSSQAPKLLFHYYDKDFNNEADTPDNFQSRRPNTSFCFLDIRSPGLGDTAMYLCATSRTSAGEADTQYFGPGTRLTVL.

The V and J genes are TRBV5-1 and TRBJ2-1; 10 positions match TRBD2. This CDR3 is 16 amino acids long. V gave up 0 bases and J gave up 8 bases; unmatched junction bases: 8. Germline assignment: CDR1 SGHRS and CDR2 YFSETQ. The CDR3 protein is CASSLGQREGLDEQFF. As DNA, the CDR3 is TGCGCCAGCAGCTTGGGACAGCGGGAGGGCCTCGATGAGCAGTTCTTC.

This clone turned up a few times. The J gene is TRBJ2-2, the V gene TRBV4-1; 7 bases fit TRBD1. Trimming took 3 bases from V and 3 from J; bases not matched to a gene: 7. The germline V gene encodes CDR1 MGHRA and CDR2 YSYEKL. The CDR3 covers 16 residues. The CDR3, as DNA: TGCGCCAGCAGCCACCAACAGGGGTTGGACACCGGGGAGCTGTTTTTT. Residues: CASSHQQGLDTGELFF.

This chain connects TRBV27 to TRBJ1-2; 7 nucleotides align to TRBD1. Trimming at V came to 9 bases and at J to 4 bases, leaving 5 bases not matched to a gene. The length of the CDR3 is 12 residues. CDR1 MNHEY and CDR2 SMNVEV come from the germline V gene (reference sequence). DNA for the CDR3: TGTGCCAGGGGACAGCGGTTCTATGGCTACACCTTC. Its protein product is CARGQRFYGYTF.

This chain connects TRBV21-1 to TRBJ2-3; the D call TRBD1 from the table was never checked on the DNA. TRBV21-1 is a recognized pseudogene. The CDR3 is 14 residues long. CDR3 nucleotide sequence: TGTGCCAGCAGCAGATGGTGCAGGCCAGATACGCAGTATTTT. Residues: CASSRWCRPDTQYF.

In its sample, this clone was seen a few times. The V and J genes are TRBV12-3 or TRBV12-4 and TRBJ2-7, with D tentatively TRBD2 (6 bases). CDR3 length: 13 residues. Trimming stripped 5 bases from V and 2 bases from J, with 10 bases between. In DNA, the CDR3 is TGTGCCAGCAGTCGGGACTCTACCTACGAGCAGTACTTC. It translates to CASSRDSTYEQYF.

This clone was recorded only once. V is TRBV10-3 and J is TRBJ1-1; 9 nucleotides line up with TRBD1. Germline V lookup: CDR1 ENHRY, CDR2 SYGVKD. The CDR3 totals 13 residues. V shed 5 bases, J shed 5 bases, and the junction held 3 bases outside the gene matches. DNA of the CDR3: TGTGCCATCAGTAGGGACAGGGATACTGAAGCTTTCTTT. Translation gives CAISRDRDTEAFF.

This clone was detected only once. The V and J genes are TRBV21-1 and TRBJ1-5; the D call TRBD1 from the table was never checked on the DNA. TRBV21-1 is a listed pseudogene. This CDR3 has 16 amino acids. CDR3 loop: CASRGQGRYSNQPQHF. CDR3 nucleotide sequence: TGTGCCAGCCGCGGACAGGGGCGGTATAGCAATCAGCCCCAGCATTTT.

This sequence joins TRBV24-1 and TRBJ2-7; D is possibly TRBD2 (6 bases). Trimming removed 10 bases from V and 7 bases from J, with 16 bases in between. Germline V gives CDR1 KGHDR, CDR2 SFDVKD. The CDR3 has 12 residues. CDR3 sequence reads: CATAGTTFEQYF. The CDR3 bases are TGTGCCACGGCGGGAACAACCTTTGAGCAGTACTTC.